A selection of T cell receptor beta chains follows, all from one sample in a study of blood T cells in healthy people across ages. From the 5' RACE reads, TCRdb called clonotypes with MiXCR, one entry per CDR3 protein. The sample comprises 750,000 to 1,000,000 distinct CDR3 sequences, 29% of which are singletons, and roughly a tenth rests with the top ten. These same data were also listed under a study on T cells of mothers and their children.

Material for sequencing was blood. Receptor source: a woman in her thirties or forties in good health. CDR3s include the opening cysteine and the closing phenylalanine or tryptophan. The order of the fields is clone size, J gene, V gene, D gene, CDR3 DNA, CDR3 protein. A D gene is named only where the DNA matches it firmly. Size tells how often a clone was seen (once, few, many) or the class of an expanded clone, and some rows leave it out.

size: .; J: TRBJ2-7; V: TRBV3-1; D: .; DNA: TGTGCCAGCGCGCCCCCCGGCAGGTCCTACGAGCAGTACTTC; CDR3: CASAPPGRSYEQYF
size: many; J: TRBJ1-2; V: TRBV20-1; D: TRBD1; DNA: TGCAGTGCTAGAGCCGGGGACAGGGTGAACTATGGCTACACCTTC; CDR3: CSARAGDRVNYGYTF
size: .; J: TRBJ1-4; V: TRBV7-8; D: TRBD1; DNA: TGTGCCAGCAGCAGAGGGACAGGGGGGATAGAAAAACTGTTTTTT; CDR3: CASSRGTGGIEKLFF
size: .; J: TRBJ2-1; V: TRBV9; D: TRBD2; DNA: TGTGCCAGCAGCCCGATCCTGACTAGCGGGGGAAACAATGAGCAGTTCTTC; CDR3: CASSPILTSGGNNEQFF
size: .; J: TRBJ2-3; V: TRBV11-2; D: TRBD2; DNA: TGTGCCAGCAGCTTAGATCCAACTGAACCCGGGACTAGCGAGGGGTGGAGGAGTGATACGCAGTATTTT; CDR3: CASSLDPTEPGTSEGWRSDTQYF
size: .; J: TRBJ1-5; V: TRBV12-3/TRBV12-4; D: .; DNA: TGTGCCAGCAGTTCACCCGACATGCCCAATCAGCCCCAGCATTTT; CDR3: CASSSPDMPNQPQHF
size: .; J: TRBJ1-3; V: TRBV5-1; D: .; DNA: TGCGCCAGCAGCTTGGTATGGGCCGACGGGGGCTCTGGAAACACCATATATTTT; CDR3: CASSLVWADGGSGNTIYF
size: .; J: TRBJ2-5; V: TRBV4-1; D: .; DNA: TGCGCCAGCAGCCAAATAACAAGGGAGACCCAGTACTTC; CDR3: CASSQITRETQYF
size: many; J: TRBJ2-7; V: TRBV27; D: TRBD1; DNA: TGTGCCAGCAGACCCACAGGGGGAGGTTCCTACGAGCAGTACTTC; CDR3: CASRPTGGGSYEQYF
size: many; J: TRBJ2-5; V: TRBV29-1; D: .; DNA: TGCAGCGTTGAAGAGGAAGCTTACCAAGAGACCCAGTACTTC; CDR3: CSVEEEAYQETQYF
size: .; J: TRBJ2-3; V: TRBV10-3; D: .; DNA: TGTGCCATCAGTGAGCCCCACGGGGCAGATACGCAGTATTTT; CDR3: CAISEPHGADTQYF
size: once; J: TRBJ2-1; V: TRBV10-3; D: .; DNA: TGTGCCATCAGTGAGTCGACAGCCTCCTACAATGAGCAGTTCTTC; CDR3: CAISESTASYNEQFF
size: many; J: TRBJ1-1; V: TRBV20-1; D: .; DNA: TGCAGTGCTATGAGACAGAATATGAACACTGAAGCTTTCTTT; CDR3: CSAMRQNMNTEAFF
size: .; J: TRBJ1-2; V: TRBV5-5; D: TRBD1; DNA: TGTGCCAGCAGCCGGTGGACAGGAGAGGGCTACACCTTC; CDR3: CASSRWTGEGYTF
size: many; J: TRBJ2-3; V: TRBV24-1; D: .; DNA: TGTGCCACCAGTGATTTTACAGGGTGGACAGATACGCAGTATTTT; CDR3: CATSDFTGWTDTQYF
size: .; J: TRBJ2-6; V: TRBV28; D: .; DNA: TGTGCCAGCAGTTCTTTCCTCTCTGGGGCCAACGTCCTGACTTTC; CDR3: CASSSFLSGANVLTF
size: few; J: TRBJ2-5; V: TRBV9; D: .; DNA: TGTGCCAGCAGCGTAGTGGGGGGAATCCAAGAGACCCAGTACTTC; CDR3: CASSVVGGIQETQYF
size: .; J: TRBJ2-5; V: TRBV29-1; D: .; DNA: TGCAGCGTTGAGCGGCAGCAAGAGACCCAGTACTTC; CDR3: CSVERQQETQYF
size: few; J: TRBJ1-2; V: TRBV18; D: TRBD1; DNA: TGTGCCAGCTCACCAGCGGGACAGGGGATTCACTATGGCTACACCTTC; CDR3: CASSPAGQGIHYGYTF
size: .; J: TRBJ1-5; V: TRBV20-1; D: .; DNA: TGCAGTGCTAGATCGCCGGGGGGTACTCAGCCCCAGCATTTT; CDR3: CSARSPGGTQPQHF
size: few; J: TRBJ2-1; V: TRBV4-1; D: .; DNA: TGCGCCAGCAGCCAAGTACTCGGGGTCAATGAGCAGTTCTTC; CDR3: CASSQVLGVNEQFF
size: many; J: TRBJ2-3; V: TRBV29-1; D: TRBD2; DNA: TGCAGCGTTGATGGTGCGGGAGGAGGAGATACGCAGTATTTT; CDR3: CSVDGAGGGDTQYF
size: .; J: TRBJ2-2; V: TRBV23-1; D: .; DNA: TGCGCCAGCAGTCAATCGGACAGAATGGGCACCGGGGAGCTGTTTTTT; CDR3: CASSQSDRMGTGELFF
size: .; J: TRBJ1-6; V: TRBV15; D: .; DNA: TGTGCCACCAGCAAACAGGGTTCAGGGTCACCCCTCCACTTT; CDR3: CATSKQGSGSPLHF
size: few; J: TRBJ1-5; V: TRBV9; D: .; DNA: TGTGCCAGCAGCGTAGATTATGGGCCGGAGCCCCAGCATTTT; CDR3: CASSVDYGPEPQHF
size: few; J: TRBJ2-2; V: TRBV2; D: .; DNA: TGTGCCAGCAGCGCAGGACACACCGGGGAGCTGTTTTTT; CDR3: CASSAGHTGELFF
size: few; J: TRBJ2-1; V: TRBV5-4; D: .; DNA: TGTGCCAGCAGCCCGCCGTCGGGCAAGGTTTACAATGAGCAGTTCTTC; CDR3: CASSPPSGKVYNEQFF
size: .; J: TRBJ1-2; V: TRBV5-6; D: .; DNA: TGTGCCAGCAGAGCCGGGACGGATATAAACTATGGCTACACCTTC; CDR3: CASRAGTDINYGYTF
size: .; J: TRBJ1-1; V: TRBV5-1; D: .; DNA: TGCGCCAGCAACTTGGCAAAGAACACTGAAGCTTTCTTT; CDR3: CASNLAKNTEAFF
size: many; J: TRBJ1-5; V: TRBV6-5; D: .; DNA: TGTGCCAGCAGTTACCAGGTCAATCAGCCCCAGCATTTT; CDR3: CASSYQVNQPQHF
size: .; J: TRBJ2-5; V: TRBV7-9; D: .; DNA: TGTGCCAGCAGCTTACGACTCAGTACCTACTCGGATAAAGAGACCCAGTACTTC; CDR3: CASSLRLSTYSDKETQYF
size: few; J: TRBJ1-4; V: TRBV5-5; D: .; DNA: TGTGCCAGCAGCTTGGGCGGAGGGGGAGGTGAAAAACTGTTTTTT; CDR3: CASSLGGGGGEKLFF
size: many; J: TRBJ2-5; V: TRBV27; D: TRBD1; DNA: TGTGCCAGCAGTTTATCCCCCTGGACAGGCCAAGAGACCCAGTACTTC; CDR3: CASSLSPWTGQETQYF
size: few; J: TRBJ1-1; V: TRBV10-3; D: .; DNA: TGTGCCATCAGTAAAGAACAGGGAACTGAAGCTTTCTTT; CDR3: CAISKEQGTEAFF
size: few; J: TRBJ2-7; V: TRBV12-3/TRBV12-4; D: .; DNA: TGTGCCAGCAGTTTATCACAGGAAGTGAACGAGCAGTACTTC; CDR3: CASSLSQEVNEQYF
size: .; J: TRBJ2-1; V: TRBV5-1; D: .; DNA: TGCGCCAGCAGTCCCCCGGGACGGGGACTCAATGAGCAGTTCTTC; CDR3: CASSPPGRGLNEQFF
size: .; J: TRBJ2-4; V: TRBV5-1; D: .; DNA: TGCGCCAGCAGCCCGGACACCCAATACAATGAGCAGTACTTC; CDR3: CASSPDTQYNEQYF
size: few; J: TRBJ2-3; V: TRBV6-4; D: TRBD1; DNA: TGTGCCAGCAGTGACTCGGCGGGACAGGGTCCCCCAGATACGCAGTATTTT; CDR3: CASSDSAGQGPPDTQYF
size: few; J: TRBJ1-2; V: TRBV7-2; D: .; DNA: TGTGCCAGCAGCCCAAGTAGGGGCAACTATGGCTACACCTTC; CDR3: CASSPSRGNYGYTF
size: .; J: TRBJ1-4; V: TRBV7-9; D: .; DNA: TGTGCCAGCAGCCGGCCGGGACCAAGTGCAACTAATGAAAAACTGTTTTTT; CDR3: CASSRPGPSATNEKLFF
size: many; J: TRBJ2-7; V: TRBV12-3/TRBV12-4; D: TRBD1; DNA: TGTGCCAGCAGTCCCCCGACAGGGCGGGAGCAGTACTTC; CDR3: CASSPPTGREQYF
size: .; J: TRBJ1-1; V: TRBV20-1; D: TRBD1; DNA: TGCAGTGCTAGGGATGCTAGACAGGGTCGAACTGAAGCTTTCTTT; CDR3: CSARDARQGRTEAFF
size: .; J: TRBJ2-7; V: TRBV11-2; D: .; DNA: TGTGCCAGCAGCTTAGGGGGTTCGACCTGCGAGCAGTACTTC; CDR3: CASSLGGSTCEQYF
size: few; J: TRBJ1-2; V: TRBV28; D: .; DNA: TGTGCCAGCAGTATACTGGGAGGGGCCACCTATGGCTACACCTTC; CDR3: CASSILGGATYGYTF
size: .; J: TRBJ1-1; V: TRBV19; D: .; DNA: TGTGCCAGTACCCTTCGCAGAGTGAACACTGAAGCTTTCTTT; CDR3: CASTLRRVNTEAFF
size: .; J: TRBJ1-1; V: TRBV6-4; D: TRBD1; DNA: TGTGCCAGCAGCCCCGGACAGGGGAAGGGGAACACTGAAGCTTTCTTT; CDR3: CASSPGQGKGNTEAFF
size: .; J: TRBJ1-2; V: TRBV10-3; D: .; DNA: TGTGCCATCAGTGAGTCGGCAGGTGCGGGCTATGGCTACACCTTC; CDR3: CAISESAGAGYGYTF
size: .; J: TRBJ1-2; V: TRBV29-1; D: .; DNA: TGCAGCGTTGAAGATCGAACAGGGCTAAGTGGGGATGGCTACACCTTC; CDR3: CSVEDRTGLSGDGYTF
size: few; J: TRBJ2-7; V: TRBV7-2; D: TRBD2; DNA: TGTGCCAGCAGCCTAGGCAGGGAGGGCCACGAGCAGTACTTC; CDR3: CASSLGREGHEQYF
size: few; J: TRBJ1-2; V: TRBV6-5; D: TRBD1; DNA: TGTGCCAGCAGCACCCCGGGACAGGGAAATTACTATGGCTACACCTTC; CDR3: CASSTPGQGNYYGYTF
size: once; J: TRBJ1-1; V: TRBV7-8; D: .; DNA: TGTGCCAGCAGCTTCGGTCTTGACAGACTGAACACTGAAGCTTTCTTT; CDR3: CASSFGLDRLNTEAFF
size: many; J: TRBJ2-7; V: TRBV6-2/TRBV6-3; D: .; DNA: TGTGCCAGCAGCCCCAATCTAAATGGGTACGAGCAGTACTTC; CDR3: CASSPNLNGYEQYF
size: few; J: TRBJ1-6; V: TRBV28; D: .; DNA: TGTGCCAGCGAGCCCCCGGTCGAGGGAATTACTTCACCCCTCCACTTT; CDR3: CASEPPVEGITSPLHF
size: many; J: TRBJ2-5; V: TRBV7-2; D: .; DNA: TGTGCCAGCAGCCTACTTGGGGGCTCTGTGGAAGAGACCCAGTACTTC; CDR3: CASSLLGGSVEETQYF
size: .; J: TRBJ2-1; V: TRBV20-1; D: TRBD2; DNA: TGCAGTGCTAGTTTGAGCGGGGGCCCTTACAATGAGCAGTTCTTC; CDR3: CSASLSGGPYNEQFF
size: .; J: TRBJ2-7; V: TRBV7-3; D: .; DNA: TGTGCCATCGCCCTGTCGGAACGAAGGAAGATCGGAACCTACGAGCAGTACTTC; CDR3: CAIALSERRKIGTYEQYF
size: .; J: TRBJ1-5; V: TRBV4-1; D: .; DNA: TGCGCCAGCAGCCTTAAGGGTAATCAGCCCCAGCATTTT; CDR3: CASSLKGNQPQHF
size: few; J: TRBJ2-7; V: TRBV2; D: .; DNA: TGTGCCAGCAGCGCTTTCCCGGCCTACGAGCAGTACTTC; CDR3: CASSAFPAYEQYF
size: once; J: TRBJ2-5; V: TRBV7-3; D: .; DNA: TGTGCCAGCAACTTACTGGGGCCTACCTTGGGGGAGACCCAGTACTTC; CDR3: CASNLLGPTLGETQYF
size: many; J: TRBJ1-2; V: TRBV7-9; D: TRBD1; DNA: TGTGCCAGCAGTTTCCGGGACAGGGACTATGGCTACACCTTC; CDR3: CASSFRDRDYGYTF